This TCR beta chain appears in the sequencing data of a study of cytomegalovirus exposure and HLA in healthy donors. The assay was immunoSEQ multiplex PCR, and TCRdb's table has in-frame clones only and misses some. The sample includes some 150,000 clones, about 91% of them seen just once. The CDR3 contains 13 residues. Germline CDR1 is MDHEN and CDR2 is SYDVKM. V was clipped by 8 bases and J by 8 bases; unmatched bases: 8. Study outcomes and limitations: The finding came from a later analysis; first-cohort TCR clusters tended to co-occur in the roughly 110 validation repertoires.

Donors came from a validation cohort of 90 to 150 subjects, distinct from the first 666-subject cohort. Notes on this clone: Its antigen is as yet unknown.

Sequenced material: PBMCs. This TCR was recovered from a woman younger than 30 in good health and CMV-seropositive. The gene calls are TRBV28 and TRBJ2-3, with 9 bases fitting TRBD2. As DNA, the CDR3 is TGTGCCAGCCGATGGACTAGCGCGGCTACGCAGTATTTT. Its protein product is CASRWTSAATQYF.